This T cell receptor beta chain was observed in a study of cytomegalovirus exposure and HLA in healthy donors. To note about this clone: Its target is not known. Compared with germline, one end of the junction differs, possibly owing to a read error.

Overall study results and limits: Indistinguishability led to the exclusion of some V segments, TRBV6-2 and TRBV6-3 included. In vitro, three CMV-associated chains proved specific for CMV antigens. Near-uniform donor sequencing depth was presumed by presence/absence analyses.

CDR3 size: 13 residues. In germline, CDR1 is SGHVS, CDR2 FQNEAQ. The PCR made use of 60 Vbeta and 13 Jbeta primers. The protocol was immunoSEQ multiplex PCR, while the TCRdb copy is restricted to in-frame clones and leaves out a portion. The table lists just over 65,000 clones, around four fifths of them singletons, with 6.5% in the top ten. This TCR was recovered from a human donor in good health. The V gene is TRBV7-8, the J gene TRBJ1-2, with D uncertain. The sample consisted of PBMCs. In DNA, the CDR3 is TGTGCCAGCAGCTTAACGGAGGCTTATGGCTACCCCTTC. It codes for CASSLTEAYGYPF.